The clone carrying this T cell receptor (beta chain) occurred many times. Its antigen remains unknown. The CDR3 is cut off 3 residues early in the read; its end comes from the germline J gene. The CDR3 runs 15 residues. V gave up 8 bases and J gave up 5 bases; unmatched junction bases: 9. Germline values: CDR1 MDHEN, CDR2 SYDVKM. Heparinized whole blood, roughly 5 to 9 ml, came from each donor. These data come from a study of T cell clonality in common variable immunodeficiency. General study results and limits: Shared TCRbeta clones were fewer between CVID subjects than controls.

Equal genomic DNA amounts from CVID and control samples were sequenced. The protocol was immunoSEQ multiplex PCR, while the TCRdb copy is restricted to in-frame clones and leaves out a portion. Sampling found 35,000 or so clones, none seen once. This sequence was found in a person between 18 and 75 years old in good health. The genes are TRBV28 and TRBJ2-1, with 10 bases that match TRBD2. Input material: peripheral blood mononuclear cells. The sequenced part of the CDR3 DNA is TGTGCCAGCGCTGATGCTAGCGGGAGAAACAATGAG. Residues: CASADASGRNNE. The entire CDR3 protein reads CASADASGRNNEQFF.